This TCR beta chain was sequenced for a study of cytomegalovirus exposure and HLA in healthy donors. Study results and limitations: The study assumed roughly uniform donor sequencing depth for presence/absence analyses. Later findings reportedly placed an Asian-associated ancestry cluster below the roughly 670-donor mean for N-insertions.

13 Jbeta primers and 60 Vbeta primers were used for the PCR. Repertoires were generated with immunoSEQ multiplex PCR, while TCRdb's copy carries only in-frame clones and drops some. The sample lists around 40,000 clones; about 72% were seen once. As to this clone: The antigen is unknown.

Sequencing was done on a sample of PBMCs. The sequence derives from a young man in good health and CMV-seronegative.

The CDR3: CASRARTGNTEAFF. As DNA, the CDR3 is TGTGCCAGCAGGGCTAGAACGGGGAACACTGAAGCTTTCTTT. The chain links TRBV9 to TRBJ1-1; D call uncertain. Germline loops: CDR1 SGDLS, CDR2 YYNGEE. CDR3 length equals 14 residues. Trimming took off 5 bases at V and 1 base at J, with 12 bases between the two ends.